The next 23 T cell receptor beta chains were all read from a single sample in a study of blood T cells in healthy people across ages. Next came a second PCR, run for 7 to 11 cycles, which used a sample-barcoded 5' primer along with a J-beta primer mix. TCRdb used MiXCR to reprocess the 5' RACE reads, holding one entry per CDR3 protein. Among approximately 290,000 distinct CDR3 sequences listed, around 29% were seen once. The specimen sequenced was blood. All receptors come from a woman between 65 and 79 years old in good health.

The chain joins TRBV28 to TRBJ2-5, with D possibly being TRBD2 (5 bases). Looked up from germline, CDR1 is MDHEN and CDR2 is SYDVKM. The CDR3 has 15 residues. With 3 bases removed from V and 1 base from J, the gap between germline ends came to 12 bases. The CDR3 DNA sequence: TGTGCCAGCAGTTTTCAAGGAGCGGCCCAAGAGACCCAGTACTTC. This codes for CASSFQGAAQETQYF.

This chain connects TRBV9 to TRBJ2-1; D tentatively fits TRBD1 or TRBD2 (5 bases each). V shed 0 bases and J shed 6 bases, with 22 bases lying between them. Germline V gives CDR1 SGDLS, CDR2 YYNGEE. There are 18 residues in the CDR3. CDR3 amino acids: CASSVGPTRGPSPNEQFF. The CDR3 DNA sequence: TGTGCCAGCAGCGTAGGTCCTACCCGGGGCCCCAGCCCCAATGAGCAGTTCTTC.

The chain recombines TRBV20-1 with TRBJ1-2; no clear D gene. Trimming took 3 bases from V and 0 from J, leaving 8 bases between them. The CDR3 consists of 13 residues. Germline CDR1 DFQATT, CDR2 SNEGSKA (reference sequence). The CDR3 bases are TGCAGTGCTAGTACCCAAGCTAACTATGGCTACACCTTC. The encoded protein is CSASTQANYGYTF.

This clonotype was observed a few times. The gene calls are TRBV6-6 and TRBJ2-5; 7 bases agree with TRBD2. The germline V gene has CDR1 MNHNY and CDR2 SVGAGI (reference sequence). V shed 6 bases and J 2 bases; nucleotides not matched to a gene: 3. The CDR3 is made up of 13 amino acids. The CDR3 loop is CASRLAAQETQYF. The DNA for the CDR3 is TGTGCCAGCAGGCTAGCGGCACAAGAGACCCAGTACTTC.

This clonotype was counted a few times. The V and J genes are TRBV9 and TRBJ2-5, with TRBD2 matching 7 bases. The end of the DNA is better explained by TRBJ2-1, so the J call may be wrong. Germline V CDR1 and CDR2: SGDLS, YYNGEE. The CDR3 runs 14 residues. In DNA form, the CDR3 reads TGTGCCAGCAGCGTTCGGGACTACACCACAGAGCAGTTCTTC. It encodes CASSVRDYTTEQFF.

V gene TRBV4-3 combines with J gene TRBJ2-1, with 8 nucleotides matching TRBD2. This CDR3 spans 17 amino acids. In germline, CDR1 is LGHNA, CDR2 YSLEER. V lost 0 bases to trimming and J lost 1 base; unmatched junction nucleotides: 5. CDR3 residues: CASSQEGLAGSYNEQFF. Written as DNA, the CDR3 is TGCGCCAGCAGCCAAGAAGGCTTAGCGGGGTCCTACAATGAGCAGTTCTTC.

The chain has TRBV3-1 and TRBJ1-2; D not resolved. The V gene's germline CDR1 is LGHDT and CDR2 YNNKEL (reference sequence). The CDR3 sequence is 15 residues long. V gave up 4 bases and J gave up 4 bases, with 16 bases separating them. DNA of the CDR3: TGTGCCAGCAGCCTTACGGGTCGCAGCGGCTATGGCTACACCTTC. It codes for CASSLTGRSGYGYTF.

This chain links TRBV20-1 with TRBJ1-1; D call uncertain. Per the germline V gene, CDR1 is DFQATT and CDR2 is SNEGSKA (reference sequence). The CDR3 runs 16 residues. V was clipped by 0 bases and J by 7 bases, with 21 bases between them. The DNA of the CDR3 is TGCAGTGCTAGAGATACCCCATTCTTGTCGGGTCGTGAAGCTTTCTTT. Translating gives CSARDTPFLSGREAFF.

This clonotype occurred a few times. The chain uses TRBV20-1 and TRBJ1-6; D is unresolved. The V end lost 2 bases, the J end lost 4 bases, and 15 bases lay between the germline ends. CDR1 is DFQATT and CDR2 is SNEGSKA in the germline V gene (reference sequence). CDR3 length: 16 amino acids. CDR3 loop: CSARPPRTQYNSPLHF. The CDR3 nucleotides are TGCAGTGCTAGACCCCCTCGGACGCAATATAATTCACCCCTCCACTTT.

This clonotype was seen a handful of times. In DNA, the CDR3 is TGTGCCAGCCAGTCACTAGCGGGCGGAAAAGAGACCCAGTACTTC. This encodes CASQSLAGGKETQYF. The genes are TRBV27 and TRBJ2-5; 9 bases are a match to TRBD2. Germline loops: CDR1 MNHEY, CDR2 SMNVEV (reference sequence). Losses at the gene ends were 8 bases for V and 3 bases for J; bases not matched to a gene: 10. This CDR3 is built from 15 residues.

This clonotype has a handful of counts. The junction and the germline gene differ at one end; a read error may be behind it. This sequence joins TRBV4-3 and TRBJ2-7; tentative D call: TRBD2 (5 bases). The CDR3 extends over 15 amino acids. The V gene's germline CDR1 is LGHNA and CDR2 YSLEER. The CDR3 spells CTSSHSGVFDYEQYF. The CDR3 DNA reads as TGCACCAGCAGCCACTCCGGGGTTTTCGATTACGAGCAGTACTTC.

V usage is TRBV12-3 or TRBV12-4 and J usage is TRBJ1-1; TRBD1 agrees at 9 bases. The CDR3 is made up of 16 amino acids. Unmatched junction bases numbered 9, after V lost 5 bases and J lost 2 bases. CDR3 sequence reads: CASSAQLDRGNTEAFF. The CDR3 bases are TGTGCCAGCAGTGCCCAGTTGGACAGGGGAAACACTGAAGCTTTCTTT.

On this clonotype itself: The germline gene is not matched at one end of the junction; a read error may be the cause. The V call is TRBV11-2, the J call TRBJ2-5, with 15 bases that match TRBD2. The CDR3 is 14 amino acids. Germline loops: CDR1 SGHAT, CDR2 FQNNGV. CDR3 in DNA: TGTGCCAGCAGCCCCGGGACTAGCGGGAGGTCGTTGTTCTTC. Its translation: CASSPGTSGRSLFF.

This clonotype has just a few counts. This chain joins TRBV29-1 and TRBJ1-2; a weak D match, TRBD1 (6 bases). CDR1 is SQVTM and CDR2 is ANQGSEA in the germline V gene. This CDR3 is 12 amino acids long. The CDR3 protein is CSLLDSNYGYTF. The CDR3 DNA reads TGCAGTCTATTGGACAGCAACTATGGCTACACCTTC.

The V and J genes are TRBV20-1 and TRBJ2-5, with 9 bases identical to TRBD1. The DNA end is more similar to TRBJ2-7, so the J call may be wrong. This CDR3 spans 11 amino acids. Germline V lookup: CDR1 DFQATT, CDR2 SNEGSKA (reference sequence). CDR3 in amino acids: CSADRGYEQYF. CDR3 DNA: TGCAGTGCTGACAGGGGGTACGAGCAGTACTTC.

This clonotype was observed many times. In DNA, the CDR3 is TGTGCCAGCAGTTTATCGCGGGAGGGCCGGGAGACCCAGTACTTC. Protein sequence: CASSLSREGRETQYF. V gene TRBV28 combines with J gene TRBJ2-5; 9 nucleotides line up with TRBD2. Germline V gives CDR1 MDHEN, CDR2 SYDVKM. Losses at the gene ends were 1 base for V and 5 bases for J; bases not matched to a gene: 5. CDR3 length equals 15 residues.

The CDR3 DNA reads as TGTGCCAGCAGCCCTGGACAGGGTGTAAATGGCTACACCTTC. Translating gives CASSPGQGVNGYTF. This chain uses TRBV7-2 with TRBJ1-2; the match to TRBD1 covers 8 bases. Germline CDR1 SGHTA, CDR2 FQGNSA. Trimming took 5 bases from V and 6 from J; bases not matched to a gene: 8. The CDR3 covers 14 residues.

The chain links TRBV28 to TRBJ2-2, with TRBD1 identical over 7 bases. The CDR3 totals 13 residues. CDR1 MDHEN and CDR2 SYDVKM come from the germline V gene. Trimming took 6 bases from V and 7 from J; bases not matched to a gene: 5. This CDR3 reads CASRQGLGGELFF. The CDR3, as DNA: TGTGCCAGCAGACAGGGGTTGGGCGGGGAGCTGTTTTTT.

CDR3 in amino acids: CASSPNGISTDTQYF. The CDR3 DNA reads as TGTGCCAGCAGCCCGAACGGGATCAGCACAGATACGCAGTATTTT. The J gene is TRBJ2-3, the V gene TRBV12-3 or TRBV12-4; the D gene is possibly TRBD2 (5 bases). This CDR3 has 15 residues. Trimming took off 6 bases at V and 0 bases at J, with 13 bases between the two ends.

This sequence joins TRBV29-1 and TRBJ1-2; D gene ambiguous. The CDR3 extends over 12 amino acids. The germline V gene has CDR1 SQVTM and CDR2 ANQGSEA. V was pared by 6 bases and J by 5 bases, with 13 bases between. The chain's CDR3 is CSVAAVEYGYTF. The DNA for the CDR3 is TGCAGCGTCGCAGCGGTCGAATATGGCTACACCTTC.

This clonotype was observed a few times. The rearrangement links TRBV20-1 to TRBJ2-5; TRBD1 might be the D (6 bases). The germline gives CDR1 DFQATT, CDR2 SNEGSKA (reference sequence). V lost 0 bases and J lost 5, with 16 bases in between. The CDR3 is made up of 15 amino acids. The CDR3, as DNA: TGCAGTGCTAGAGACTGGACAGTGAAAATCGAGACCCAGTACTTC. Protein product: CSARDWTVKIETQYF.

This clonotype has just a few counts. At one of its ends the junction is not consistent with the germline gene, which may arise from a read error. The rearrangement joins TRBV7-7 to TRBJ2-1; 7 positions agree with TRBD2. Per germline, CDR1 SSHAT and CDR2 FNYEAQ (reference sequence). The CDR3 is 13 residues long. In DNA, the CDR3 is TGTGCTAGCAGCCGGGACTATGGTGATGAGCAGTTCTTC. Protein: CASSRDYGDEQFF.

In its sample, this clonotype was seen many times. The rearrangement joins TRBV5-1 to TRBJ1-1; D not certain. The CDR3 runs to 15 residues. Per the germline V gene, CDR1 is SGHRS and CDR2 is YFSETQ. V lost 4 bases, J lost 0 bases, and 13 bases lay in between. The CDR3 DNA follows: TGCGCCAGCAGCAAGGAACAGACGATGAACACTGAAGCTTTCTTT. This gives the protein CASSKEQTMNTEAFF.